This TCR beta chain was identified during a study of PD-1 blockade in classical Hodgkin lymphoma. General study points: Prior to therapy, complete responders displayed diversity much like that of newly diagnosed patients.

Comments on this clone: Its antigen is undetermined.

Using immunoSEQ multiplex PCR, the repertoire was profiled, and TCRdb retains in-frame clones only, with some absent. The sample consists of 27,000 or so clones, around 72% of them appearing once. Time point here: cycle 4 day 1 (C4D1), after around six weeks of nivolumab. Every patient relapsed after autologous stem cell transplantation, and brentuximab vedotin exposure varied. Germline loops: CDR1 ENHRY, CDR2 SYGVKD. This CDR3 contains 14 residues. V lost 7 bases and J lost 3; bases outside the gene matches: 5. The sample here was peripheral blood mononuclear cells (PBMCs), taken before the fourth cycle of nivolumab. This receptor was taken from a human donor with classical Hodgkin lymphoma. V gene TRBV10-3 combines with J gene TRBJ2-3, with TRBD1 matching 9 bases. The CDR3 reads CAIMRDRETDTQYF. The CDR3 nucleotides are TGTGCCATCATGAGGGACAGGGAAACAGATACGCAGTATTTT.